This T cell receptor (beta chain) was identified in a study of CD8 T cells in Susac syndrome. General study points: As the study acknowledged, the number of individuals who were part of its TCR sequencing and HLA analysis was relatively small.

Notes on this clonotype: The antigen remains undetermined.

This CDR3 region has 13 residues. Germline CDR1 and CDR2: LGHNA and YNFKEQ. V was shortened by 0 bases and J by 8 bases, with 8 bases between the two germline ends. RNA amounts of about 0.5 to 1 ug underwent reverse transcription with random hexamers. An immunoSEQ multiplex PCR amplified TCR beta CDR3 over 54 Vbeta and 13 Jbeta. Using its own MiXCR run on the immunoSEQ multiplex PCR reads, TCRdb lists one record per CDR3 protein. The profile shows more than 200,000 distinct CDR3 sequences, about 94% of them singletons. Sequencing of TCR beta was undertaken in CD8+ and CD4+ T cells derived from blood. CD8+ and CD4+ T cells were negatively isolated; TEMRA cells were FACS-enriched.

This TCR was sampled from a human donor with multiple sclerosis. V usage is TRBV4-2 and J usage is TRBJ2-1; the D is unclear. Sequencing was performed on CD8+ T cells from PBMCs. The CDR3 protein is CASSQEVTDEQFF. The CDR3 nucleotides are TGTGCCAGCAGCCAAGAGGTCACGGATGAGCAGTTCTTC.